This T cell receptor beta chain was captured by sequencing in a study of patients and donors after allogeneic stem cell transplantation. Germline lookup yields CDR1 SQVTM and CDR2 ANQGSEA. CDR3 length: 11 residues. V was shortened by 7 bases and J by 0 bases, with 4 bases between the two germline ends. MiXCR, run by TCRdb on the RT-PCR reads, gives a single entry per CDR3 protein. The table lists approximately 150,000 distinct CDR3 sequences, 20% to 25% of them singletons. The sequencing input was blood, either unsorted or a sorted T cell fraction (not recorded which). This receptor was taken from a human donor who was either an allogeneic HSCT recipient or a stem cell or donor lymphocyte infusion donor (not recorded which). It is not recorded whose cells these are; they may come from a transplant donor. The chain carries TRBV29-1 and TRBJ1-3; D gene unclear. This CDR3 is CSAYSGNTIYF. The CDR3 DNA follows: TGCAGCGCCTACTCTGGAAACACCATATATTTT.